A selection of T cell receptor beta chains follows, all from one sample in a study of graft-versus-host responses after intestinal transplantation. Only in-frame clones appear in the TCRdb table, and some are missing; sequencing was by immunoSEQ multiplex PCR. Here the sample spans 75,000 to 100,000 clones, about four fifths being singletons. Their cognate antigens are unknown. The sequencing used unstimulated CD8+ T cells sorted from spleen or lymph node cells, collected before intestinal transplant. These receptors originate from a human donor who received an intestinal transplant. CDR3s include the opening cysteine and the closing phenylalanine or tryptophan. Each record gives: D gene, CDR3 length, J gene, V gene, clone size, CDR3 DNA, CDR3 protein. D genes are given only for firm matches. Where a row states a size, it is once, few, many or the class of an expanded clone; other rows omit it.

-	17	TRBJ2-5	TRBV12-2	-	TGTGCAAGTCGCTTAGCCCAAATGGAACGGACGCAAGAGACCCAGTACTTC	CASRLAQMERTQETQYF
TRBD1	17	TRBJ1-1	TRBV4-1	-	TGCGCCAGCAGCCTCCTGCCCCCAGGGGGCCTGAACACTGAAGCTTTCTTT	CASSLLPPGGLNTEAFF
-	14	TRBJ2-5	TRBV9	-	TGTGCCAGCAGCGTAGGGGGTTCGCAAGAGACCCAGTACTTC	CASSVGGSQETQYF
TRBD1	16	TRBJ2-4	TRBV7-8	few	TGTGCCAGCAGCTTGGGCCCTGACAGGGGGCAGAACATTCAGTACTTC	CASSLGPDRGQNIQYF
TRBD1	15	TRBJ2-2	TRBV4-1	-	TGCGCCAGCAGCCATGTGGACAGGGGGAACGGGGAGCTGTTTTTT	CASSHVDRGNGELFF
-	16	TRBJ2-7	TRBV4-1	-	TGCGCCAGCAGCCAAGAGCCCAGGGTTGGGGCGTACGAGCAGTACTTC	CASSQEPRVGAYEQYF
TRBD2	17	TRBJ2-3	TRBV2	-	TGTGCCAGCAGCCCCTCCGGGACTAGAGATCGGTCAGATACGCAGTATTTT	CASSPSGTRDRSDTQYF
TRBD1	13	TRBJ2-7	TRBV19	-	TGTGCCAGTAGTATGGTACAGGGGGGCGAGCAGTACTTC	CASSMVQGGEQYF
-	13	TRBJ2-7	TRBV6-1	-	TGTGCCAGCACCCCAGGGGCTTCCTACGAGCAGTACTTC	CASTPGASYEQYF
-	14	TRBJ2-2	TRBV4-1	-	TGCGCCAGCAGCCAAGTAATGGGCGCCGGGGAGCTGTTTTTT	CASSQVMGAGELFF
TRBD1	15	TRBJ2-7	TRBV5-1	-	TGCGCCAGCAGCTTGGGACAGGGTGGGGTATTCGAGCAGTACTTC	CASSLGQGGVFEQYF
TRBD2	16	TRBJ2-7	TRBV4-1	-	TGCGCCAGCAGCCTTTCAGCGGGAGGTCCTACCTACGAGCAGTACTTC	CASSLSAGGPTYEQYF
-	14	TRBJ1-1	TRBV5-6	-	TGTGCCAGCAGCCTGGGGGTTAGAGACACTGAAGCTTTCTTT	CASSLGVRDTEAFF
-	15	TRBJ2-7	TRBV27	-	TGTGCCAGCAGTACGGAGATTGGTCTCTCCTACGAGCAGTACTTC	CASSTEIGLSYEQYF